This entry describes one TCR beta chain. What this receptor recognizes is not known. No clone much larger than this one lies a single base away; base qualities are absent. This sample was taken from a study of blood T cell repertoires in COVID-19 (TCRdb year 2020). Concerning the study at large: Samples covering the acute and convalescent phases of COVID-19 were provided by collaborators in the United States, Italy and Spain. Samples came from the ongoing ImmuneRACE study (first 160 participants) plus 1,254 subjects from 6 global collaborators. Where HLA class I and class II types were available, the types were taken from metadata supplied by the sample provider, not from assay-based typing. The material from the prospective study consisted of cDNA or gDNA derived from T cells, B-cell-depleted T cells, or PBMCs. The repertoires were made available in a free public database intended to serve as a resource for research on the immune response to SARS-CoV-2. Nearly every sample came with metadata listing a de-identified subject ID, COVID-19 status, age in years and sex. Deeply sampled blood TCRbeta repertoires from subjects exposed to, actively infected with, or recovered from COVID-19 were included in the dataset. Points the paper makes about the study in general: Clinical and demographic metadata were provided uncurated, with the amount varying by source and participant.

TCRbeta CDR3 regions were amplified from genomic DNA by means of the immunoSEQ Assay, a bias-controlled multiplex PCR. For the original study's pipeline: Nucleated cell counts per sample were estimated from amplification of reference gene primers within the assay. To quantify the absolute abundance of each unique TCRbeta CDR3 rearrangement, sequence reads were collapsed and filtered. For each sample, productive Simpson clonality was calculated as the square root of Simpson's diversity index over productive rearrangements. Drawn from immuneACCESS, this table holds only the in-frame rearrangements with V and J called that TCRdb kept. Clones are partly lost; checked studies trace under half to an unresolved V gene and leave the rest unexplained. The V and J calls and clone size were taken over from that table, and D and trimming were inferred from the DNA. For this sample there are roughly 250,000 clones; about 90% appear just once. The biggest ten clones account for about 3.3% of the sample.

Enrolling through a virtual design, the prospective study's participants ranged in age from roughly 18 to 95 years and lived across some 22 United States geographic areas. In the prospective study, participants were assigned to cohorts based on the clinical history participants reported in a screening survey and a study questionnaire. Each participant in the prospective study had whole blood, serum and a nasopharyngeal or oropharyngeal swab collected by mobile phlebotomists. Prospective study participants could optionally give additional blood draws and questionnaires over a 2-month period. Prospective study blood samples were shipped either frozen or at room temperature before DNA extraction. The specimen sequenced was PBMCs or T cells enriched from blood (not recorded which). The receptor was isolated from a woman between 40 and 50 years old with acute COVID-19.

The DNA sequence follows: TGTGCCAGCAGGGGCCTTACAGGGAATCCAGATACGCAGTATTTT. It translates as CASRGLTGNPDTQYF. The receptor chain draws on TRBV2 and TRBJ2-3, with a tentative D gene TRBD1 over 6 matching bases. Looking up the germline V gene yields CDR1 SNHLY and CDR2 FYNNEI. From its cysteine to its phenylalanine, the CDR3 spans 15 amino acids. This entry keeps only the CDR3 DNA: 45 bases, framed from base 1. V and J lose 6 bases and 4 bases, and a span of 17 bases separates them. The variable domain in full, with residues beyond the CDR3 obtained from the reference TRBV2 and TRBJ2-3 genes, is EPEVTQTPSHQVTQMGQEVILRCVPISNHLYFYWYRQILGQKVEFLVSFYNNEISEKSEIFDDQFSVERPDGSNFTLKIRSTKLEDSAMYFCASRGLTGNPDTQYFGPGTRLTVL.